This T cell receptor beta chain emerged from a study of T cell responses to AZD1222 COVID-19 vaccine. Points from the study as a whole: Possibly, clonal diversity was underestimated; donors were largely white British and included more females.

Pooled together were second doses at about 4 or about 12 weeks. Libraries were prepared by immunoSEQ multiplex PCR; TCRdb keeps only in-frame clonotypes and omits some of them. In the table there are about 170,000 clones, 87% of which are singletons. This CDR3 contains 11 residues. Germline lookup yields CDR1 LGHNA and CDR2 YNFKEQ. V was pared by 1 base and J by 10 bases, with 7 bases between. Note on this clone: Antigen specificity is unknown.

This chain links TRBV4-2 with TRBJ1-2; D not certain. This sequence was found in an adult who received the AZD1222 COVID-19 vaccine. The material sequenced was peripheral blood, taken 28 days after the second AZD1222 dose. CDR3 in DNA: TGTGCCAGCAGCCAAGTGGGAATCTACACCTTC. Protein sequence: CASSQVGIYTF.